The text below deals with one TCR beta chain. Its antigen is unidentified. The sample comes from a study of CD8 T cell repertoires and HIV-1 epitope variants. TCRdb's copy holds only in-frame clones and misses some; the assay was immunoSEQ multiplex PCR. The table includes approximately 3,500 clones, about 69% detected once. The CDR3 sequence is 13 residues long. Trimming pared 4 bases from V and 0 bases from J, leaving 7 bases between. CDR1 is GTSNPN, CDR2 SVGIG, per germline (reference sequence). Sequencing input: cultured CD8+ T cells derived from PBMCs. J is TRBJ1-3 and V is TRBV30, with unresolved D. This receptor was taken from a male donor with HIV. In DNA, the CDR3 is TGTGCCTGGATTAGGAGCTCTGGAAACACCATATATTTT. Its protein product is CAWIRSSGNTIYF. The variable domain in full, with the rest retrieved from reference TRBV30 and TRBJ1-3, is SQTIHQWPATLVQPVGSPLSLECTVEGTSNPNLYWYRQAAGRGLQLLFYSVGIGQISSEVPQNLSASRPQDRQFILSSKKLLLSDSGFYLCAWIRSSGNTIYFGEGSWLTVV.